This T cell receptor beta chain appears in the sequencing data of a study of beta chain features in type 1 diabetes. Background on the study: Examination spanned 90 million to 140 million sorted cells from all samples. Whole-study results and caveats: Fewer insertions but more deletions were seen at VDJ junctions in type 1 diabetes patients. TCRB CDR3s from Type 1 diabetes patients were moderately but significantly shorter in all four CD4+ subsets.

Sequencing targeted expressed TCRB transcripts, as all isolated RNA had been reverse transcribed. Profiled with immunoSEQ multiplex PCR; TCRdb holds only in-frame clones, not every one. The table records hundreds of thousands of clones, around 9.9% of them present only once. Trimming shortened V by 1 base and J by 2 bases, and 6 bases separated the two germline ends. The CDR3 runs 14 residues. Germline values: CDR1 KGHSH, CDR2 LQKENI. This clone was seen only a few times. Its antigen remains unknown. The sequenced material came from naive CD4+ T cells from blood. The receptor was derived from a man aged 30 to 45 with type 1 diabetes. The rearrangement joins TRBV18 to TRBJ2-1; D call uncertain. The CDR3 nucleotides are TGTGCCAGCTCACCACTAACTGCCTACAATGAGCAGTTCTTC. Translated: CASSPLTAYNEQFF.